This T cell receptor beta chain was recovered during a study of radiation and T cells in renal cell carcinoma. Time point: baseline pretreatment blood. Treatment reported: 15 Gy SBRT to primary tumor, nephrectomy 4 weeks later. Clones were read by immunoSEQ multiplex PCR, and TCRdb kept only the in-frame ones, dropping some. This table holds under 55,000 clones, about 80% found once. This CDR3 region has 13 residues. V was shortened by 2 bases and J by 2 bases, with 6 bases between the two germline ends. Germline lookup yields CDR1 SGHDT and CDR2 YYEEEE. This chain links TRBV5-6 with TRBJ2-3; D is undetermined. Sample: blood, taken from a patient whose treatment included radiotherapy and nephrectomy. The origin of this receptor is a woman in her seventies with renal cell carcinoma. The CDR3 DNA follows: TGTGCCAGCAGCTTTGGGGTCACAGATACGCAGTATTTT. Translation gives CASSFGVTDTQYF.